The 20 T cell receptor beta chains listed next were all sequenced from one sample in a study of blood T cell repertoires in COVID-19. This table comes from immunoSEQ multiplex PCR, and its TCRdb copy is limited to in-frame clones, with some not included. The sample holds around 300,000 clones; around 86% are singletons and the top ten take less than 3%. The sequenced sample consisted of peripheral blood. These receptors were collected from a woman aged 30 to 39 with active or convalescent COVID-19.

CDR3 region: CASSLGTAADTQYF. The CDR3 DNA sequence: TGCGCCAGCAGCTTGGGGACAGCGGCGGATACGCAGTATTTT. The chain uses TRBV5-1 and TRBJ2-3, with D possibly TRBD1 on 6 matching bases. The CDR3 sequence is 14 residues long. The germline CDR1 and CDR2 sequences are SGHRS and YFSETQ. V dropped 0 bases and J dropped 6 bases, with 11 bases sitting between them.

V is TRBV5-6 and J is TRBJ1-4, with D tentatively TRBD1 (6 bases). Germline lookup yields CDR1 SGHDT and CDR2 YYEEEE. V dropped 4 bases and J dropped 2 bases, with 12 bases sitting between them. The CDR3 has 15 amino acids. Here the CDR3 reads CASSRIGQTNEKLFF. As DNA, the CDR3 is TGTGCCAGCAGCCGAATCGGACAGACTAATGAAAAACTGTTTTTT.

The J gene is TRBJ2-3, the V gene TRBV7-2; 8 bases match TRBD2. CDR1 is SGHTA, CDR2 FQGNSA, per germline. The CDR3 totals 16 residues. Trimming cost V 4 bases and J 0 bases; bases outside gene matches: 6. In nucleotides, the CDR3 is TGTGCCAGCAGCTCCCTGTCTAGCGGGAGCACAGATACGCAGTATTTT. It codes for CASSSLSSGSTDTQYF.

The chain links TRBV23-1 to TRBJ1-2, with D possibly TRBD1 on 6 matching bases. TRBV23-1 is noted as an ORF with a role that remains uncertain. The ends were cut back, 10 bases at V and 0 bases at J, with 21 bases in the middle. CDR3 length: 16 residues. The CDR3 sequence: CATQPDRIITNYGYTF. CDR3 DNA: TGCGCCACTCAACCGGACAGAATAATTACTAACTATGGCTACACCTTC.

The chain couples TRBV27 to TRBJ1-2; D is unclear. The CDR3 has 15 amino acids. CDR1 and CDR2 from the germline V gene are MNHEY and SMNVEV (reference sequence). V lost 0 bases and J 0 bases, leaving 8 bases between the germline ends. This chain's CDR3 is CASSLSGGTNYGYTF. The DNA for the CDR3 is TGTGCCAGCAGTTTATCTGGCGGGACTAACTATGGCTACACCTTC.

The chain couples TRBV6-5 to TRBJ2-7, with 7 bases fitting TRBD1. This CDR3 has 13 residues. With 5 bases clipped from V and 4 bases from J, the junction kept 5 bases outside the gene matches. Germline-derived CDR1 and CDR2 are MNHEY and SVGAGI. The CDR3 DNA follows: TGTGCCAGCAGTAGGACAGGCCAGTACGAGCAGTACTTC. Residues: CASSRTGQYEQYF.

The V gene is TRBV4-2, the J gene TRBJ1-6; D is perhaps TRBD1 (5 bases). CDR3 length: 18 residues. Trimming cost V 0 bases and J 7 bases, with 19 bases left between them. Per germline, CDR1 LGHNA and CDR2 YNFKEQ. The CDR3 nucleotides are TGTGCCAGCAGCCAAGATCAAGGCAGGGTCTCTCGAAATTCACCCCTCCACTTT. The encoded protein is CASSQDQGRVSRNSPLHF.

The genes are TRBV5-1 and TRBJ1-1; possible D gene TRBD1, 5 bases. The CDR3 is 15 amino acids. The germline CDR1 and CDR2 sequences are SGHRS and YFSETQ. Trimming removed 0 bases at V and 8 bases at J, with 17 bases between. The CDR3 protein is CASSLDGRAAAEAFF. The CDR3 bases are TGCGCCAGCAGCTTGGACGGCAGGGCGGCGGCCGAAGCTTTCTTT. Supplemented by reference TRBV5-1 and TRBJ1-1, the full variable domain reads KAGVTQTPRYLIKTRGQQVTLSCSPISGHRSVSWYQQTPGQGLQFLFEYFSETQRNKGNFPGRFSGRQFSNSRSEMNVSTLELGDSALYLCASSLDGRAAAEAFFGQGTRLTVV.

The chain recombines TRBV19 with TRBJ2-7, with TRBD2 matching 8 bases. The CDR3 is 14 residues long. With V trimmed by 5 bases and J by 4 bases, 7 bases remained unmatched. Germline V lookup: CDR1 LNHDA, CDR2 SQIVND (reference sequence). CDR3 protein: CASSGGGTLYEQYF. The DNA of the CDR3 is TGTGCCAGTAGTGGCGGGGGGACCCTATACGAGCAGTACTTC.

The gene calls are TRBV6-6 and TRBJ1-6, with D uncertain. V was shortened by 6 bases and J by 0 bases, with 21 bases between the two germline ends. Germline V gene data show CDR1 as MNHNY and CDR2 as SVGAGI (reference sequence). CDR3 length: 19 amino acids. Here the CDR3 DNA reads TGTGCCAGCAGCCGAAGGCGACACGGGAAGAGCTCCTATAATTCACCCCTCCACTTT. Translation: CASSRRRHGKSSYNSPLHF.

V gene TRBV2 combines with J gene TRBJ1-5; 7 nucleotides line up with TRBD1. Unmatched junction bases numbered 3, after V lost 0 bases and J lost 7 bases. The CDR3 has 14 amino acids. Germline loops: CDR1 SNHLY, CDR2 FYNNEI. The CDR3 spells CASSEATGRQPQHF. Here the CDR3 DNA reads TGTGCCAGCAGTGAAGCGACAGGGAGGCAGCCCCAGCATTTT.

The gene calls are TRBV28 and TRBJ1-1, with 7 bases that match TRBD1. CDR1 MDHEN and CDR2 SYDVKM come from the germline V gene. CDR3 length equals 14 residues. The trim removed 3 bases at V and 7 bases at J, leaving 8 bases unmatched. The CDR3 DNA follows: TGTGCCAGCAGTTTTCTTGACCGGGACAGTGAAGCTTTCTTT. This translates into CASSFLDRDSEAFF. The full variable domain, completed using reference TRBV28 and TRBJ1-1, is DVKVTQSSRYLVKRTGEKVFLECVQDMDHENMFWYRQDPGLGLRLIYFSYDVKMKEKGDIPEGYSVSREKKERFSLILESASTNQTSMYLCASSFLDRDSEAFFGQGTRLTVV.

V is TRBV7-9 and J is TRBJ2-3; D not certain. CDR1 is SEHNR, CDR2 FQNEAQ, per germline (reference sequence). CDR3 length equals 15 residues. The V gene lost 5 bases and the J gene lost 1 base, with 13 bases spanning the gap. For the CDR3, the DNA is TGTGCCAGCAGCCGAGCCTGGAGAGGCACAGATACGCAGTATTTT. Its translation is CASSRAWRGTDTQYF. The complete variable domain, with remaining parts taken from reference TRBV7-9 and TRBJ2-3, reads DTGVSQNPRHKITKRGQNVTFRCDPISEHNRLYWYRQTLGQGPEFLTYFQNEAQLEKSRLLSDRFSAERPKGSFSTLEIQRTEQGDSAMYLCASSRAWRGTDTQYFGPGTRLTVL.

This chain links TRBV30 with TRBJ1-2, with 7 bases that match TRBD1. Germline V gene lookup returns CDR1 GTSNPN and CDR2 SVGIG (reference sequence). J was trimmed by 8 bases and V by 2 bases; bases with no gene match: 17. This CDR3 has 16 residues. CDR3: CAWSPLTGIFSWGYTF. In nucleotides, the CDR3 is TGTGCCTGGAGTCCTTTGACAGGGATCTTTTCTTGGGGCTACACCTTC. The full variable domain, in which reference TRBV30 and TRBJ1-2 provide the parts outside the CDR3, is SQTIHQWPATLVQPVGSPLSLECTVEGTSNPNLYWYRQAAGRGLQLLFYSVGIGQISSEVPQNLSASRPQDRQFILSSKKLLLSDSGFYLCAWSPLTGIFSWGYTFGSGTRLTVV.

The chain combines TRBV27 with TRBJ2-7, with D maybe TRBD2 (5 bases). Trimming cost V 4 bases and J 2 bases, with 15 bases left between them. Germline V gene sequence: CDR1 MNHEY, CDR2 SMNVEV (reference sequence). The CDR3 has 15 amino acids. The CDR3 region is CASSSEGRPPYEQYF. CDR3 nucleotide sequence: TGTGCCAGCAGTTCAGAGGGCCGACCCCCCTACGAGCAGTACTTC.

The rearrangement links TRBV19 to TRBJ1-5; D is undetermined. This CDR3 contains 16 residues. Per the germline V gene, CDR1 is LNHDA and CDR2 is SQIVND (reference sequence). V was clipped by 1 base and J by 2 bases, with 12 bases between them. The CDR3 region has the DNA TGTGCCAGTAGTATAGTCCCGCCGAGGGGCAATCAGCCCCAGCATTTT. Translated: CASSIVPPRGNQPQHF.

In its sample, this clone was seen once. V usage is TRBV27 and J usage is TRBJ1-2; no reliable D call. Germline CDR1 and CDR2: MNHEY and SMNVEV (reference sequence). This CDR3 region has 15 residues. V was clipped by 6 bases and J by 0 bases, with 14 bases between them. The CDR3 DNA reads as TGTGCCAGCAGGACTGCGAGGGAAGCTAACTATGGCTACACCTTC. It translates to CASRTAREANYGYTF.

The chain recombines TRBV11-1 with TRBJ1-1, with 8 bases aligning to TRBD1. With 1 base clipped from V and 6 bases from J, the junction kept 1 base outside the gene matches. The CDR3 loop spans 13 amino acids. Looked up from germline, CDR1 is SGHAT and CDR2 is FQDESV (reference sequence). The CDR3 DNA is TGTGCCAGCAGCTTAGAACAGGGGGCTGAAGCTTTCTTT. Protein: CASSLEQGAEAFF.

CDR3 DNA sequence: TGTGCCAGCAGCTTAGGACAGTACTCCTACAATGAGCAGTTCTTC. Translated, it gives CASSLGQYSYNEQFF. The rearrangement joins TRBV7-3 to TRBJ2-1; possibly TRBD1 for D (6 bases). The CDR3 runs 15 residues. CDR1 and CDR2 from the germline V gene are SGHTA and FQGTGA. V was clipped by 2 bases and J by 0 bases, with 8 bases between them.

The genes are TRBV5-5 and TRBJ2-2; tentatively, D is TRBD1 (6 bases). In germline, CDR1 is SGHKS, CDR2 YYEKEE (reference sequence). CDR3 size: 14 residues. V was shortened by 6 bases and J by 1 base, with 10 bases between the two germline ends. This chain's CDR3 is CASTGTLNTGELFF. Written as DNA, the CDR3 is TGTGCCAGCACGGGGACATTGAACACCGGGGAGCTGTTTTTT.